This T cell receptor beta chain originates from a study of blood T cell repertoires in COVID-19. About the research overall: The samples span acute and convalescent COVID-19 from the United States, Italy and Spain. Nucleic acid was either cDNA or gDNA, and it came from T cells, B-cell-depleted T cells, or PBMCs.

In the original analysis: Cell counts per sample came from amplifying reference gene primers. Clones were sequenced by immunoSEQ multiplex PCR, and TCRdb holds only the in-frame ones, with some missing. The DNA was the basis for D and trimming; V, J and clone size are from that table. Of approximately 160,000 clones listed, around 83% are singletons. The Seattle site enrolled patients during active infection and followed them longitudinally. V lost 6 bases, J lost 7 bases, and 8 bases stayed unmatched. Germline lookup yields CDR1 MNHNY and CDR2 SVGAGI (reference sequence). The CDR3 contains 14 residues.

This chain uses TRBV6-6 with TRBJ1-5; 8 nucleotides match TRBD1. This TCR derives from a woman aged 55-69 years with COVID-19, enrolled during active disease. The sample taken for sequencing was peripheral blood. CDR3: CASRSGQGGQPQHF. In DNA form, the CDR3 reads TGTGCCAGCAGGTCCGGACAGGGAGGGCAGCCCCAGCATTTT.